Listed below are T cell receptor beta chains from one sample, sequenced in a study of T cell changes during pregnancy in multiple sclerosis. Sequencing used immunoSEQ multiplex PCR; TCRdb keeps in-frame clones, though not all of them. The table records 84,000 or so clones, about 94% of them present only once. The sequenced sample was peripheral blood, obtained in the third trimester of pregnancy. The receptors stem from a female donor with multiple sclerosis, enrolled in a pregnancy study. Both conserved end residues are part of each CDR3.

V gene: TRBV13; CDR3 protein: CASSPRTSGSEKLFF
V gene: TRBV11-1; CDR3 protein: CASSPPGHNYNEQFF
V gene: TRBV4-1; CDR3 protein: CASSQAGGKTGELFF
V gene: TRBV29-1; CDR3 protein: CSVEWQQETQYF
V gene: TRBV4-1; CDR3 protein: CASSLDDDRAYEQYF
V gene: TRBV6-4; CDR3 protein: CASRMEDLGNTEAFF
V gene: TRBV14; CDR3 protein: CASSLFPQGAGTEAFF
V gene: TRBV11-2; CDR3 protein: CASSRGDTTYGNTIYF
V gene: TRBV7-6; CDR3 protein: CASSRATGQGATEAFF
V gene: TRBV12-5; CDR3 protein: CASGLGHLNSPLHF
V gene: TRBV11-1; CDR3 protein: CASSSPLPGYEQYF
V gene: TRBV30; CDR3 protein: CAWSGSTEAFF
V gene: TRBV29-1; CDR3 protein: CSGMTGRQETQYF
V gene: TRBV30; CDR3 protein: CAWTARAEKLFF
V gene: TRBV19; CDR3 protein: CASTHAPVGLYGYTF
V gene: TRBV29-1; CDR3 protein: CSVVAGGNYGYTF
V gene: TRBV6-5; CDR3 protein: CASSYSSLNTGELFF
V gene: TRBV19; CDR3 protein: CASSMVSGGTEAFF
V gene: TRBV29-1; CDR3 protein: CSVVIASFGEQYF
V gene: TRBV6-5; CDR3 protein: CASRGQGHTEAFF
V gene: TRBV9; CDR3 protein: CASSSPGTAQETQYF
V gene: TRBV6-1; CDR3 protein: CASSGYLTGGPYGYTF
V gene: TRBV5-6; CDR3 protein: CASSWGRGFVNTEAFF
V gene: TRBV5-5; CDR3 protein: CASRTGTGDYGYTF
V gene: TRBV7-3; CDR3 protein: CASSVGRGQGTETQYF
V gene: TRBV19; CDR3 protein: CASSKTGGNQPQHF
V gene: TRBV4-2; CDR3 protein: CASSPTGGAFGNEKLFF
V gene: TRBV10-2; CDR3 protein: CASSLRGASTDTQYF
V gene: TRBV30; CDR3 protein: CAWGGLAFGYTF
V gene: TRBV6-6; CDR3 protein: CASSLFLEGNNQPQHF
V gene: TRBV6-1; CDR3 protein: CASSRGQENTEAFF
V gene: TRBV6-1; CDR3 protein: CASSGGSGGPRSYEQYF
V gene: TRBV7-3; CDR3 protein: CASSNRGDGTEAFF
V gene: TRBV13; CDR3 protein: CASSHYLRTGGREQYF
V gene: TRBV21-1; CDR3 protein: CASPPSLTDTQYF
V gene: TRBV7-3; CDR3 protein: CASSLSGGNTDTQYF
V gene: TRBV10-2; CDR3 protein: CASHDRGDQPQHF
V gene: TRBV28; CDR3 protein: CASSFGVPYEQYF
V gene: TRBV2; CDR3 protein: CASSMTGPSGNTIYF
V gene: TRBV4-1; CDR3 protein: CASSQKAGGRETQYF
V gene: TRBV6-6; CDR3 protein: CASSYGDSVYEQYF
V gene: TRBV7-2; CDR3 protein: CASSPTGGTGNTIYF
V gene: TRBV7-6; CDR3 protein: CASSLALGDSSYEQYF
V gene: TRBV27; CDR3 protein: CASSLTRTGGDYGYTF
V gene: TRBV6-6; CDR3 protein: CASSYSTGTPSYGYTF